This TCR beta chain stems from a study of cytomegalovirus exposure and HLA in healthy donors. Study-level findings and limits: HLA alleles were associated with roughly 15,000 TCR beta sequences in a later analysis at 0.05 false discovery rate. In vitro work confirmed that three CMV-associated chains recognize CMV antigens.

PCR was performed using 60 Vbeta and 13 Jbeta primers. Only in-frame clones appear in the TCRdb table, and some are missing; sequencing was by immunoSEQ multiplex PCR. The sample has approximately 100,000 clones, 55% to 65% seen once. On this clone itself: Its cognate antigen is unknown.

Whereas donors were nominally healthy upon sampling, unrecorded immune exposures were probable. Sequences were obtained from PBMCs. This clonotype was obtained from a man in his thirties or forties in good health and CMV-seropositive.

This chain's CDR3 is CASSSPGQPYYGYTF. Written as DNA, the CDR3 is TGTGCCAGCAGCTCACCGGGACAGCCCTACTATGGCTACACCTTC. The chain employs TRBV7-3 and TRBJ1-2, with 7 nucleotides matching TRBD1. Germline CDR1 reads SGHTA; CDR2 reads FQGTGA. The CDR3 is 15 amino acids. V gave up 4 bases and J gave up 3 bases; unmatched junction bases: 8. The whole variable domain, filled in from reference TRBV7-3 and TRBJ1-2, reads GAGVSQTPSNKVTEKGKYVELRCDPISGHTALYWYRQSLGQGPEFLIYFQGTGAADDSGLPNDRFFAVRPEGSVSTLKIQRTERGDSAVYLCASSSPGQPYYGYTFGSGTRLTVV.